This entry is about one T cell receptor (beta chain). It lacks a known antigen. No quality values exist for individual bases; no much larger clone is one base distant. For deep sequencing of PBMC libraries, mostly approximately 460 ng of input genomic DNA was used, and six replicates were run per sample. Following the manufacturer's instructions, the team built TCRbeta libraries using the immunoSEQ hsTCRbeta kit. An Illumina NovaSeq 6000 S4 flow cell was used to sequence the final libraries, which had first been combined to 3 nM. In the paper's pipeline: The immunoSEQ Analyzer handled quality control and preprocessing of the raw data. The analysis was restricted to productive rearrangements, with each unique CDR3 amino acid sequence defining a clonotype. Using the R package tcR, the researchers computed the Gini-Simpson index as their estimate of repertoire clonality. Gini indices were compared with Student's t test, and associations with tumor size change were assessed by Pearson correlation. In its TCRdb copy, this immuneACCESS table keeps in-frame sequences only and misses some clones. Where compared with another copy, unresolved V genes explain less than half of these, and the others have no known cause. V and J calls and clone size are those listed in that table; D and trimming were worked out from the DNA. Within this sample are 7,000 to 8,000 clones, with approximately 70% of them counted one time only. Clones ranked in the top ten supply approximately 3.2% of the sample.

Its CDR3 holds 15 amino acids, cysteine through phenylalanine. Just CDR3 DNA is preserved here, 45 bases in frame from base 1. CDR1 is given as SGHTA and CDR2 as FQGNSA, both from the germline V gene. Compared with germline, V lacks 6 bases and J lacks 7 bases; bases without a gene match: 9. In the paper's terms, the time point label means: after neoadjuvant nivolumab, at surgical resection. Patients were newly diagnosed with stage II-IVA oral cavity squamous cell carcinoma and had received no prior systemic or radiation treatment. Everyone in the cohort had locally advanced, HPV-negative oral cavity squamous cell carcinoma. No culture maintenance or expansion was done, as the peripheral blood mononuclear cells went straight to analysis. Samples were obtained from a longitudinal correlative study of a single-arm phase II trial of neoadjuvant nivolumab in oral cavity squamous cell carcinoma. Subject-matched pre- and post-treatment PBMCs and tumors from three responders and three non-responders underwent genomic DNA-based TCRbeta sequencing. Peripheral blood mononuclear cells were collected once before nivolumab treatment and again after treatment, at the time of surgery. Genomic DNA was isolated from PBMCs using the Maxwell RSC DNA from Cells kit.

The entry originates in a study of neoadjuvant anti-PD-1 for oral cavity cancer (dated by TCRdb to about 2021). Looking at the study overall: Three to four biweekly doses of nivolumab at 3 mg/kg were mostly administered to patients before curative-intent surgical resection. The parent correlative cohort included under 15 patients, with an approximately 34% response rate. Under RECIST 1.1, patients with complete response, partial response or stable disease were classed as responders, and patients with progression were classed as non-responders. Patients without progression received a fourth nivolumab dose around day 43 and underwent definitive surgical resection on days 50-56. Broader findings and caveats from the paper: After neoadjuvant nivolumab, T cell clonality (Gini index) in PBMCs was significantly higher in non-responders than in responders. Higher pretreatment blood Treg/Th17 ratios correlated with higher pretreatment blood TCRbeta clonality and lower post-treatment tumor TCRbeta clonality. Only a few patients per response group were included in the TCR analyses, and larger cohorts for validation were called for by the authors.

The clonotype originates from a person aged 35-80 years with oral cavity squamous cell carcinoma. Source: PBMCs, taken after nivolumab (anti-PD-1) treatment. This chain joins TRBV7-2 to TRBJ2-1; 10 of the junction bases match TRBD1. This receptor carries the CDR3 CASRPPGQGWNEQFF. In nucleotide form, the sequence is TGTGCCAGCAGACCACCGGGACAGGGGTGGAATGAGCAGTTCTTC.